The source of this TCR beta chain is a study of T cell responses to AZD1222 COVID-19 vaccine. General study points: Targets within unmutated variant regions were reportedly found for nearly half of spike-specific TCRs.

The method was immunoSEQ multiplex PCR; TCRdb's version includes in-frame clones alone and lacks a portion of them. The sample holds around 100,000 clones; 85% to 95% are singletons and the top ten take about 5%. Germline V gene data show CDR1 as SNHLY and CDR2 as FYNNEI. Trimming at V came to 8 bases and at J to 7 bases, leaving 7 bases not matched to a gene. The CDR3 covers 14 residues. Notes on this clone: Its specificity is unknown.

The chain combines TRBV2 with TRBJ2-1; 11 nucleotides agree with TRBD2. The sample here was peripheral blood, taken on day 0 of AZD1222 vaccination. The clonotype originates from an adult in good health. CDR3 loop: CASGTSGSENEQFF. Here the CDR3 DNA reads TGTGCCAGCGGAACTAGCGGGAGTGAAAATGAGCAGTTCTTC.